This TCR beta chain was retrieved from a study of vaccination and CD4 T cells after COVID-19. Across the whole study: Blood was drawn a median 72 days post second dose, range 14 to 241. Stimulation of cells relied on overlapping spike peptides derived from SARS-CoV-2, HCoV-NL63, HCoV-OC43 and HCoV-229E.

Turning to this clonotype: No antigen is known for it.

The CDR3 spans 16 residues. V shed 1 base, J shed 1 base, and the junction held 4 bases outside the gene matches. CDR1 is SGHTA and CDR2 is FQGNSA in the germline V gene. Overall study findings and caveats: Vaccine-specific clones in convalescent patients were spike mono-reactive in 304 of 307 cases.

The treatment denotes: roughly 10-day PBMC culture with coronavirus spike peptide pools or control peptides (ViraFEST assay). Researchers used the Oncomine TCR Beta short-read assay to sequence DNA from cultured CD4+ T cells. TCRdb used MiXCR to reprocess the PCR reads, holding one entry per CDR3 protein. This table has over 10,000 distinct CDR3 sequences, approximately 46% appearing once. The sample was CD4+ T cells from blood, cultured in vitro. The V call is TRBV7-2, the J call TRBJ2-5; 9 positions match TRBD2. The sequence was obtained from a human donor who had recovered from COVID-19. As DNA, the CDR3 is TGTGCCAGCAGCTTAGGGTTACTAGCGGGCCAAGAGACCCAGTACTTC. Translated: CASSLGLLAGQETQYF.